The 23 T cell receptor beta chains below were found in one sample sequenced in a study of Ad26.COV2.S vaccination and SARS-CoV-2 variants (dated by TCRdb to the early 2020s). The sample's treatment or condition label is to be understood as: 15 to 20 received Ad26.COV2.S at low or high dose, single or two shots; 5 received placebo; per-sample allocation not given. For vaccine and placebo recipients, the sequenced repertoires came from samples collected on day 63 after the first injection. The receptor library was made with the immunoSEQ multiplex PCR assay. TCRdb carries this immuneACCESS record with in-frame sequences only. Its versions omit some clonotypes, under half of them owing to an unresolved V gene in the studies checked, with the rest unexplained. Here the sample has around 370,000 clones; approximately 85% occur a single time. The ten largest clones add up to about 3.3% of the sample.

This specimen consisted of peripheral blood, obtained in a trial of Ad26.COV2.S vaccine versus placebo. These receptors were collected from a person between 18 and 59 years old who received the Ad26.COV2.S COVID-19 vaccine or a placebo.

The chain recombines TRBV3-1 (or the pseudogene TRBV3-2) with TRBJ2-1, with TRBD2 identical over 13 bases. V trimming: 3 bases; J trimming: 8 bases; junction bases outside the gene matches: 7. This CDR3 comprises 16 residues. From germline, CDR1 is LGHDT and CDR2 YNNKEL (reference sequence). In DNA, the CDR3 is TGTGCCAGCAGCCACACGACTAGCGGGAGGATCGATGAGCAGTTCTTC. Protein: CASSHTTSGRIDEQFF.

This clone has a single count. The V and J genes are TRBV10-3 and TRBJ2-3; D gene uncertain. Germline V lookup: CDR1 ENHRY, CDR2 SYGVKD. V lost 7 bases and J lost 3, with 23 bases in between. The CDR3 is 17 residues long. The DNA for the CDR3 is TGTGCCATCAAAAACGCCGTGACAAACACAGCAACAGATACGCAGTATTTT. Protein: CAIKNAVTNTATDTQYF.

The CDR3 loop reads CASSLGVSGGSGNTIYF. In nucleotides, the CDR3 is TGTGCCAGCAGCTTAGGGGTGTCTGGTGGCTCTGGAAACACCATATATTTT. This chain connects TRBV7-9 to TRBJ1-3; D ambiguous. Per germline, CDR1 SEHNR and CDR2 FQNEAQ (reference sequence). CDR3 length: 17 amino acids. The V end lost 1 base, the J end lost 0 bases, and 13 bases lay between the germline ends.

The CDR3 DNA reads TGTGCCAGCAGTCCATCGGGGGGGCCCTACGAGCAGTACTTC. Residues: CASSPSGGPYEQYF. This sequence joins TRBV6-2 or TRBV6-3 and TRBJ2-7, with 8 bases aligning to TRBD2. V shed 5 bases, J shed 2 bases, and the junction held 5 bases outside the gene matches. CDR1 is MNHEY, CDR2 SVGEGT, per germline. This CDR3 contains 14 residues.

V is TRBV5-1 and J is TRBJ2-7; D possibly matches TRBD1 or TRBD2 (5 bases each). Germline values: CDR1 SGHRS, CDR2 YFSETQ. The CDR3 is 15 residues long. V lost 3 bases to trimming and J lost 2 bases, with 15 bases between them. The CDR3 protein is CASSSTRDPPYEQYF. CDR3 DNA: TGCGCCAGCAGCTCCACCAGGGACCCCCCCTACGAGCAGTACTTC.

This clone was counted once. The V and J genes are TRBV19 and TRBJ2-7; 8 bases align to TRBD1. Germline V gene data show CDR1 as LNHDA and CDR2 as SQIVND (reference sequence). V trimming: 3 bases; J trimming: 1 base; junction bases outside the gene matches: 5. The length of the CDR3 is 15 residues. CDR3 sequence: CASSMTGAESYEQYF. CDR3 DNA: TGTGCCAGTAGTATGACAGGGGCCGAATCCTACGAGCAGTACTTC.

The rearrangement uses TRBV15 and TRBJ1-1; D not resolved. V was clipped by 8 bases and J by 5 bases, with 18 bases between them. CDR3 length equals 14 residues. Germline assignment: CDR1 LNHNV and CDR2 YYDKDF (reference sequence). The CDR3 reads CATGPIGGWTEAFF. CDR3 in DNA: TGTGCCACCGGGCCGATTGGAGGGTGGACTGAAGCTTTCTTT.

The V call is TRBV7-2, the J call TRBJ2-7, with a weak D call TRBD1 (5 bases). V lost 5 bases and J 3 bases, leaving 17 bases between the germline ends. CDR3 size: 15 residues. The V gene's germline CDR1 is SGHTA and CDR2 FQGNSA. CDR3 coding DNA: TGTGCCAGCAGCGTAAATCCTTCGGACAACTACGAGCAGTACTTC. Its protein product is CASSVNPSDNYEQYF.

V and J are TRBV12-3 or TRBV12-4 and TRBJ2-7; D gene unclear. V was clipped by 1 base and J by 6 bases, with 10 bases between them. The CDR3 runs to 13 residues. The CDR3 sequence: CASSLGSRSEQYF. CDR3 in DNA: TGTGCCAGCAGTTTAGGGTCGAGATCCGAGCAGTACTTC.

CDR3 bases: TGCGCCAGCAGCCCTGAGCCCAATCGCGGGAGTCTCTACGAGCAGTACTTC. Translating gives CASSPEPNRGSLYEQYF. The V call is TRBV5-1, the J call TRBJ2-7, with 7 bases aligning to TRBD2. Germline CDR1 SGHRS, CDR2 YFSETQ. The trim removed 4 bases at V and 3 bases at J, leaving 16 bases unmatched. The CDR3 extends over 17 amino acids. Combining the CDR3 with reference TRBV5-1 and TRBJ2-7 gives the whole variable domain KAGVTQTPRYLIKTRGQQVTLSCSPISGHRSVSWYQQTPGQGLQFLFEYFSETQRNKGNFPGRFSGRQFSNSRSEMNVSTLELGDSALYLCASSPEPNRGSLYEQYFGPGTRLTVT.

The chain combines TRBV5-1 with TRBJ2-5, with D possibly being TRBD1 (5 bases). Trimming took 3 bases from V and 7 from J, leaving 22 bases between them. Germline assignment: CDR1 SGHRS and CDR2 YFSETQ. The CDR3 loop spans 16 amino acids. The CDR3 nucleotides read TGCGCCAGCAGCTCAACGACAGCGAGCTTCTCCGGGACCCAGTACTTC. Amino acid sequence: CASSSTTASFSGTQYF.

This chain links TRBV28 with TRBJ1-1; D perhaps matches TRBD1 (6 bases). The V end lost 2 bases, the J end lost 4 bases, and 11 bases lay between the germline ends. The CDR3 is made up of 14 amino acids. Germline V gene lookup returns CDR1 MDHEN and CDR2 SYDVKM. The CDR3 loop reads CASSLLGAGTEAFF. In DNA, the CDR3 is TGTGCCAGCAGTTTACTGGGGGCAGGCACTGAAGCTTTCTTT. The full variable domain, completed using reference TRBV28 and TRBJ1-1, is DVKVTQSSRYLVKRTGEKVFLECVQDMDHENMFWYRQDPGLGLRLIYFSYDVKMKEKGDIPEGYSVSREKKERFSLILESASTNQTSMYLCASSLLGAGTEAFFGQGTRLTVV.

Concerning this clone: The same CDR3 is also encoded by other DNA sequences in this sample. This chain joins TRBV27 and TRBJ2-7; D possibly corresponds to TRBD2 (6 bases). This CDR3 contains 12 residues. Germline CDR1 is MNHEY and CDR2 is SMNVEV (reference sequence). Trimming stripped 9 bases from V and 6 bases from J, with 15 bases between. CDR3 protein: CASIVGGGEQYF. DNA of the CDR3: TGTGCCAGTATAGTGGGAGGTGGCGAGCAGTACTTC.

The genes are TRBV18 and TRBJ2-3, with 10 positions matching TRBD1. Germline CDR1 KGHSH, CDR2 LQKENI. CDR3 length equals 17 residues. With 5 bases clipped from V and 3 bases from J, the junction kept 11 bases outside the gene matches. The CDR3 sequence: CASSSPRTGGGTDTQYF. The CDR3 bases are TGTGCCAGCTCATCTCCTCGGACAGGGGGTGGAACAGATACGCAGTATTTT.

The chain links TRBV14 to TRBJ1-6; D unresolved. Trimming took 1 base from V and 7 from J, leaving 20 bases between them. Germline CDR1 is SGHDN and CDR2 is FVKESK. The CDR3 loop spans 18 amino acids. In DNA, the CDR3 is TGTGCCAGCAGCCAAGTTCGCGGAGGTCTAGCCCAAAATTCACCCCTCCACTTT. Its protein is CASSQVRGGLAQNSPLHF.

The V gene is TRBV5-1, the J gene TRBJ2-7; the D gene could be TRBD1 or TRBD2 (5 bases each). The CDR3 totals 14 residues. Trimming took 7 bases from V and 1 from J, leaving 15 bases between them. Germline lookup yields CDR1 SGHRS and CDR2 YFSETQ. The CDR3 is CASAARDGSYEQYF. CDR3 sequence (DNA): TGCGCCAGCGCAGCCCGGGACGGATCCTACGAGCAGTACTTC.

The chain uses TRBV6-5 and TRBJ2-5; TRBD1 agrees at 9 bases. The CDR3 has 14 residues. V lost 6 bases to trimming and J lost 2 bases; unmatched junction nucleotides: 4. The germline V gene has CDR1 MNHEY and CDR2 SVGAGI. CDR3 nucleotides: TGTGCCAGCAGCACCGGGACAGGGCAAGAGACCCAGTACTTC. This sequence encodes CASSTGTGQETQYF.

The chain combines TRBV6-1 with TRBJ2-7, with D maybe TRBD1 (5 bases). CDR3 size: 13 residues. V was shortened by 5 bases and J by 3 bases, with 11 bases between the two germline ends. Germline V gene lookup returns CDR1 MNHNS and CDR2 SASEGT. Here the CDR3 reads CASSSVDSYEQYF. CDR3 in DNA: TGTGCCAGCAGTTCCGTAGACAGCTACGAGCAGTACTTC.

The J gene is TRBJ2-2, the V gene TRBV6-2 or TRBV6-3; TRBD1 is a possible D gene (5 bases). V dropped 1 base and J dropped 3 bases, with 9 bases sitting between them. The CDR3 has 15 amino acids. CDR1 is MNHEY, CDR2 SVGEGT, per germline. Here the CDR3 DNA reads TGTGCCAGCAGTTACTACGACAGCTACACCGGGGAGCTGTTTTTT. Encoded protein: CASSYYDSYTGELFF.

V usage is TRBV4-3 and J usage is TRBJ2-1; possible D gene TRBD1, 6 bases. The CDR3 runs to 15 residues. With 0 bases removed from V and 7 bases from J, the gap between germline ends came to 13 bases. Germline V gene sequence: CDR1 LGHNA, CDR2 YSLEER. CDR3 nucleotides: TGCGCCAGCAGCCAAGATACAGGACAGTGGAATGAGCAGTTCTTC. Translation: CASSQDTGQWNEQFF.

The chain is built from TRBV4-3 and TRBJ2-5; 11 bases agree with TRBD2. The CDR3 is made up of 18 amino acids. V gave up 0 bases and J gave up 4 bases; unmatched junction bases: 10. CDR1 and CDR2 from the germline V gene are LGHNA and YSLEER. The CDR3 sequence is CASSQDARTSGGGETQYF. CDR3 bases: TGCGCCAGCAGCCAAGACGCCCGTACTAGCGGGGGTGGAGAGACCCAGTACTTC.

V gene TRBV7-8 combines with J gene TRBJ1-3; D may be TRBD1 (5 bases). V lost 1 base and J 1 base, leaving 11 bases between the germline ends. From germline, CDR1 is SGHVS and CDR2 FQNEAQ. The CDR3 covers 16 residues. CDR3 protein: CASSLGGARSGNTIYF. The CDR3 DNA reads TGTGCCAGCAGCTTAGGGGGCGCAAGGTCTGGAAACACCATATATTTT.

This clone was seen a handful of times. The genes are TRBV19 and TRBJ2-7, with D tentatively TRBD2 (7 bases). The germline V gene encodes CDR1 LNHDA and CDR2 SQIVND (reference sequence). Trimming removed 9 bases at V and 1 base at J, with 25 bases between. The CDR3 runs to 17 residues. The CDR3 region is CASKGVAGQGSSYEQYF. DNA of the CDR3: TGTGCCAGCAAGGGGGTAGCGGGCCAAGGGTCGTCCTACGAGCAGTACTTC.